This passage covers 2 T cell receptor gamma chains from one sample sequenced in a study of Vδ1+ human thymocytes. Study observations and caveats: In the thymus, TRG and TRD repertoires looked highly polyclonal with Gaussian CDR3 lengths.

No antigens are known for them. The template was reverse-transcribed extracted RNA. Multiplex PCR used pooled V-gene forward primers and a constant-region reverse primer to amplify CDR3s. TCRdb called clones from the multiplex PCR reads again using CATT. The table lists 25,000 to 30,000 gamma-chain clones, 15% to 25% of them singletons. Source material: Vdelta1+ gamma-delta thymocytes from the thymus. Subset specified: FACS-sorted CD3+ TCRalphabeta- TCRVdelta1+ TCRVdelta2- thymocytes. The source is a boy in the first two years of life who had congenital heart surgery.

The V call is TRGV3, the J call TRGJ1 or TRGJ2. Germline CDR1 reads VTNTFY; CDR2 reads YDVSTARD (reference sequence). CDR3 length: 17 residues. V shed 0 bases and J 0 bases; nucleotides not matched to a gene: 11. CDR3: CATWDRRQKENYYKKLF. For the CDR3, the DNA is TGTGCCACCTGGGACAGGCGACAAAAAGAGAATTATTATAAGAAACTCTTT.

The chain carries TRGV2 and TRGJP2. Losses at the gene ends were 5 bases for V and 6 bases for J; bases not matched to a gene: 6. Germline CDR1 is EGSNGY and CDR2 is YDSYNSKV. The CDR3 runs 13 residues. DNA of the CDR3: TGTGCCACCTGGGGCCCGCGTGATTGGATCAAGACGTTT. This translates into CATWGPRDWIKTF.